This TCR beta chain was found in a study of blood T cell repertoires in COVID-19 (dated by TCRdb to about 2020). Regarding the complete study: Samples from collaborators originated in the United States, Italy and Spain and spanned both the acute and convalescent phases of COVID-19. The dataset comprised deeply sampled blood TCRbeta repertoires from subjects exposed to, actively infected with, or recovered from COVID-19. The material from the prospective study consisted of cDNA or gDNA derived from T cells, B-cell-depleted T cells, or PBMCs. The repertoires were released in a freely available public database intended as a resource for research on the immune response to SARS-CoV-2. Nearly every sample came with metadata listing a de-identified subject ID, COVID-19 status, age in years and sex. Where available, HLA class I and class II types were taken from metadata supplied by the sample provider and were not determined by assay-based typing. The samples were drawn from two sources: the first 160 participants of the ongoing ImmuneRACE study, and 1,254 subjects contributed by 6 global collaborators. Overall study outcomes, separate from this receptor: The amount of clinical and demographic metadata varied by source and participant and was provided uncurated.

Reading from cysteine to phenylalanine, the CDR3 counts 15 amino acids. Only the CDR3 DNA is retained, 45 bases long and in frame from the first base. V gives up 6 bases and J gives up 5 bases, and the segment between their germline ends measures 19 bases. According to the germline V gene (reference sequence), CDR1 reads MNHNY and CDR2 reads SVGAGI. One collaborating source in Seattle enrolled patients during active infection and followed them longitudinally through the course of disease. The collaborating institutions used their own protocols to collect whole blood in K2EDTA tubes. For TCRbeta analysis, collaborator samples were shipped as frozen whole blood, as isolated PBMCs, or as DNA extracted from either sample type. TCRbeta CDR3 regions were amplified from genomic DNA by means of the immunoSEQ Assay, a bias-controlled multiplex PCR. The authors processed their data as follows. Nucleated cell counts per sample were estimated from amplification of reference gene primers within the assay. Sequence reads were collapsed and filtered to measure the absolute abundance of every unique TCRbeta CDR3 rearrangement. For each sample, productive Simpson clonality was calculated by taking the square root of Simpson's diversity index across productive rearrangements. TCRdb retrieved this table from immuneACCESS and kept in-frame rearrangements only. Not all clones are present; in checked studies, unresolved V genes account for under half, and no reason is known for the remainder. V and J calls and clone size are as listed in that table; D and trimming were resolved from the DNA. The sample yields 400,000 to 450,000 clones; roughly 89% were counted once. The ten largest clonotypes hold approximately 0.92% of the sample.

Note on this clone: Its antigen is currently not known. No much larger clone exists at a distance of one base, and base qualities are not known.

The chain was built from TRBV6-6 and TRBJ2-5; TRBD2 is a weak D gene call, 6 bases matching. The TCR sequence derives from a man between 18 and 29 years old with COVID-19, enrolled during active disease. Sequencing was done on a sample of peripheral blood. This receptor carries the CDR3 CASSSRRGNRETQYF. The bases read TGTGCCAGCAGCTCCCGGCGCGGGAATCGGGAGACCCAGTACTTC.